The TCR beta chain under discussion was sequenced for a study of identifying expanded T cells in peripheral blood. V was trimmed by 1 base and J by 7 bases, leaving 10 bases between them. The germline V gene has CDR1 LGHNA and CDR2 YSLEER. This CDR3 comprises 13 residues. Using immunoSEQ multiplex PCR, the repertoire was profiled, and TCRdb retains in-frame clones only, with some absent. Among tens of thousands of clones, roughly 84% were seen once, and the ten largest hold 4.5%. Study results and caveats: Approximately two-week clone count variance significantly increased as total template count grew.

About this clone: Antigen specificity is unknown.

Collection occurred without any documented infections or immune events in donors. The V call is TRBV4-3, the J call TRBJ1-2, with D unclear. The source is a person between 18 and 69 years old in good health. The sample comprised blood. CDR3: CASSQGRLSGYTF. In DNA form, the CDR3 reads TGCGCCAGCAGCCAAGGGCGCTTGAGTGGCTACACCTTC.